This is a list of T cell receptor beta chains from one sample in a study of T cell clonotyping in hematopoietic cell transplantation. The repertoire was sequenced with immunoSEQ multiplex PCR; TCRdb's copy has only in-frame clones and lacks some. The table lists some 40,000 clones, about 93% of them singletons. The sequenced sample consisted of peripheral blood mononuclear cells. The receptors stem from a woman between 50 and 59 years old in good health. Some clones in this sample may be carry-over from other donors' samples. Each CDR3 is given with its conserved first and last residue. Each record gives: CDR3 protein, CDR3 DNA, V gene, D gene, clone size, J gene. A D gene is named only where the DNA matches it firmly. Clone size, where shown, is once, few, many, or a class for clones that have expanded.

CDR3: CSPHRPKTQYF
DNA: TGCAGCCCCCATAGGCCAAAGACCCAGTACTTC
V: TRBV20-1
D: .
size: .
J: TRBJ2-5

CDR3: CATSRDDRGQGYTF
DNA: TGTGCCACCAGCAGAGATGACAGGGGGCAAGGCTACACCTTC
V: TRBV15
D: TRBD1
size: .
J: TRBJ1-2

CDR3: CASSSQGPKSWDTEAFF
DNA: TGTGCCAGCAGCTCACAGGGGCCAAAATCTTGGGACACTGAAGCTTTCTTT
V: TRBV7-9
D: TRBD1
size: .
J: TRBJ1-1

CDR3: CSVEDLQARAQYF
DNA: TGCAGCGTTGAAGATTTACAGGCGAGGGCCCAGTACTTC
V: TRBV29-1
D: .
size: .
J: TRBJ2-5

CDR3: CASSITTGSNTEAFF
DNA: TGTGCCAGTAGTATCACGACAGGGTCGAACACTGAAGCTTTCTTT
V: TRBV19
D: TRBD1
size: .
J: TRBJ1-1

CDR3: CAWSEQGGLQETQYF
DNA: TGTGCCTGGAGCGAACAGGGGGGGTTGCAAGAGACCCAGTACTTC
V: TRBV30
D: .
size: few
J: TRBJ2-5

CDR3: CASSLVAGQGNTGELFF
DNA: TGTGCCAGCAGCTTAGTGGCCGGGCAGGGGAACACCGGGGAGCTGTTTTTT
V: TRBV11-3
D: .
size: .
J: TRBJ2-2

CDR3: CASSLSGTSYNEQFF
DNA: TGTGCCAGCAGTTTATCGGGGACGAGCTACAATGAGCAGTTCTTC
V: TRBV27
D: .
size: .
J: TRBJ2-1

CDR3: CASSLGGQETQYF
DNA: TGCGCCAGCAGCTTGGGCGGCCAAGAGACCCAGTACTTC
V: TRBV5-1
D: .
size: .
J: TRBJ2-5

CDR3: CASSLTDGYTF
DNA: TGTGCCAGCAGCTTAACTGATGGCTACACCTTC
V: TRBV13
D: .
size: .
J: TRBJ1-2

CDR3: CASTQGYSNQPQHF
DNA: TGTGCCAGCACACAGGGATATAGCAATCAGCCCCAGCATTTT
V: TRBV4-2
D: .
size: once
J: TRBJ1-5

CDR3: CASSRKGGADTQYF
DNA: TGTGCCAGCAGCCGGAAGGGGGGGGCAGATACGCAGTATTTT
V: TRBV7-3
D: .
size: .
J: TRBJ2-3

CDR3: CASSPRTGHGYTF
DNA: TGTGCCAGCAGTCCACGGACAGGGCATGGCTACACCTTC
V: TRBV27
D: TRBD1
size: .
J: TRBJ1-2

CDR3: CASSYGGVQDGNTIYF
DNA: TGTGCCAGCAGTTACGGAGGAGTCCAAGACGGAAACACCATATATTTT
V: TRBV6-6
D: .
size: .
J: TRBJ1-3

CDR3: CASSSTSGDSYEQYF
DNA: TGTGCCAGCAGCTCTACTAGCGGGGACTCCTACGAGCAGTACTTC
V: TRBV11-3
D: TRBD2
size: .
J: TRBJ2-7

CDR3: CASSLMYSSGANVLTF
DNA: TGTGCCAGCAGCCTGATGTACAGTTCTGGGGCCAACGTCCTGACTTTC
V: TRBV2
D: .
size: .
J: TRBJ2-6

CDR3: CASTPLTHSSYEQYF
DNA: TGTGCCAGCACCCCGCTGACACATAGCTCCTACGAGCAGTACTTC
V: TRBV9
D: .
size: .
J: TRBJ2-7

CDR3: CASSQDGDRDQETQYF
DNA: TGTGCCAGCAGCCAAGATGGGGACAGGGACCAAGAGACCCAGTACTTC
V: TRBV4-2
D: TRBD1
size: .
J: TRBJ2-5

CDR3: CSANGGLGAFF
DNA: TGCAGTGCCAATGGAGGACTAGGGGCTTTCTTT
V: TRBV20-1
D: .
size: .
J: TRBJ1-1

CDR3: CASSYSDTRDGYTF
DNA: TGTGCCAGCAGTTACTCCGACACGAGGGATGGCTACACCTTC
V: TRBV6-5
D: .
size: once
J: TRBJ1-2

CDR3: CASRSAGGYTEAFF
DNA: TGTGCCAGCAGATCCGCCGGGGGGTACACTGAAGCTTTCTTT
V: TRBV5-4
D: .
size: .
J: TRBJ1-1

CDR3: CASSPTGGLNQPQHF
DNA: TGTGCCAGTAGTCCGACAGGGGGCCTAAATCAGCCCCAGCATTTT
V: TRBV19
D: TRBD1
size: .
J: TRBJ1-5

CDR3: CASSIGLPANYGYTF
DNA: TGCGCCAGCAGCATTGGACTTCCCGCTAACTATGGCTACACCTTC
V: TRBV5-1
D: .
size: .
J: TRBJ1-2

CDR3: CASRNRIQETQYF
DNA: TGTGCCAGTAGGAACAGGATCCAAGAGACCCAGTACTTC
V: TRBV19
D: .
size: .
J: TRBJ2-5

CDR3: CSARLRGKLFF
DNA: TGCAGTGCTAGATTGCGGGGGAAGCTGTTTTTT
V: TRBV20-1
D: TRBD2
size: .
J: TRBJ2-2

CDR3: CASRMNNSPLHF
DNA: TGTGCCAGCAGAATGAATAATTCACCCCTCCACTTT
V: TRBV27
D: .
size: once
J: TRBJ1-6

CDR3: CASSPRTGGWTEAFF
DNA: TGCGCCAGCAGCCCAAGGACAGGGGGCTGGACTGAAGCTTTCTTT
V: TRBV5-1
D: TRBD1
size: .
J: TRBJ1-1

CDR3: CASSRGGVQNNQPQHF
DNA: TGTGCCAGCAGCCGGGGGGGAGTCCAGAATAATCAGCCCCAGCATTTT
V: TRBV7-8
D: .
size: .
J: TRBJ1-5

CDR3: CASSEPGNTEAFF
DNA: TGTGCCAGCAGCGAACCAGGAAACACTGAAGCTTTCTTT
V: TRBV7-8
D: .
size: .
J: TRBJ1-1

CDR3: CASSFIATLGGDTGELFF
DNA: TGTGCCAGCAGCTTTATTGCGACACTTGGAGGGGACACCGGGGAGCTGTTTTTT
V: TRBV5-6
D: .
size: .
J: TRBJ2-2

CDR3: CASGPGETNEKLFF
DNA: TGTGCCAGCGGCCCAGGGGAAACTAATGAAAAACTGTTTTTT
V: TRBV27
D: .
size: .
J: TRBJ1-4

CDR3: CAWSVGSNQPQHF
DNA: TGTGCCTGGAGTGTAGGGAGCAATCAGCCCCAGCATTTT
V: TRBV30
D: .
size: few
J: TRBJ1-5

CDR3: CASSDRPNLNEQFF
DNA: TGTGCCAGCAGTGATCGACCCAACCTCAATGAGCAGTTCTTC
V: TRBV2
D: .
size: .
J: TRBJ2-1

CDR3: CAWSRMEREAFF
DNA: TGTGCCTGGAGCCGGATGGAGAGAGAAGCTTTCTTT
V: TRBV30
D: .
size: few
J: TRBJ1-1

CDR3: CASSLNRGREITEAFF
DNA: TGCGCCAGCAGCTTGAACAGGGGGCGAGAGATTACTGAAGCTTTCTTT
V: TRBV5-1
D: TRBD1
size: .
J: TRBJ1-1

CDR3: CAWSEGLLSSYNSPLHF
DNA: TGTGCCTGGAGTGAGGGACTACTGAGCTCCTATAATTCACCCCTCCACTTT
V: TRBV30
D: .
size: few
J: TRBJ1-6

CDR3: CAWSRTGAYEQYF
DNA: TGTGCCTGGAGTCGGACAGGGGCCTACGAGCAGTACTTC
V: TRBV30
D: TRBD1
size: .
J: TRBJ2-7

CDR3: CAISDRTKDNEQFF
DNA: TGTGCCATCAGTGACAGGACTAAAGACAATGAGCAGTTCTTC
V: TRBV10-3
D: .
size: once
J: TRBJ2-1

CDR3: CASSQEDRGREQYF
DNA: TGTGCCAGCAGCCAAGAAGACAGGGGGCGGGAGCAGTACTTC
V: TRBV4-2
D: TRBD1
size: .
J: TRBJ2-7

CDR3: CASSQDEGGDNQPQHF
DNA: TGTGCCAGCAGCCAAGATGAAGGTGGGGACAATCAGCCCCAGCATTTT
V: TRBV4-2
D: .
size: .
J: TRBJ1-5

CDR3: CASVLEGGLGEQFF
DNA: TGTGCCAGTGTGCTGGAGGGGGGCCTAGGAGAGCAGTTCTTC
V: TRBV19
D: .
size: .
J: TRBJ2-1

CDR3: CASSLSRTGTYGYTF
DNA: TGTGCCAGCAGCTTATCTCGGACAGGGACCTATGGCTACACCTTC
V: TRBV11-2
D: TRBD1
size: .
J: TRBJ1-2

CDR3: CASSLGWTDYEQYF
DNA: TGTGCCAGCAGCTTAGGTTGGACGGACTACGAGCAGTACTTC
V: TRBV11-3
D: .
size: .
J: TRBJ2-7

CDR3: CASSPFPNRQYDNSPLHF
DNA: TGCGCCAGCAGCCCGTTCCCGAACAGGCAGTACGATAATTCACCCCTCCACTTT
V: TRBV4-3
D: .
size: .
J: TRBJ1-6

CDR3: CASSEATGGLHYGYTF
DNA: TGTGCCAGCAGTGAAGCGACCGGGGGGTTGCACTATGGCTACACCTTC
V: TRBV6-1
D: .
size: .
J: TRBJ1-2

CDR3: CASQGGGANNNEQFF
DNA: TGCGCCAGCCAAGGCGGCGGTGCTAATAACAATGAGCAGTTCTTC
V: TRBV5-1
D: .
size: .
J: TRBJ2-1

CDR3: CASSIVGGDYEQYF
DNA: TGTGCCAGTAGTATAGTCGGCGGGGACTACGAGCAGTACTTC
V: TRBV19
D: .
size: .
J: TRBJ2-7

CDR3: CASSPGISGYTF
DNA: TGTGCCAGCAGTCCTGGTATTTCTGGCTACACCTTC
V: TRBV2
D: .
size: once
J: TRBJ1-2

CDR3: CASSQFTGGAHQPQHF
DNA: TGTGCCAGCAGCCAATTTACAGGGGGCGCACATCAGCCCCAGCATTTT
V: TRBV4-2
D: TRBD1
size: .
J: TRBJ1-5

CDR3: CASSLEASGGGETQYF
DNA: TGTGCCAGCAGCTTGGAGGCTAGCGGGGGTGGAGAGACCCAGTACTTC
V: TRBV5-4
D: TRBD2
size: .
J: TRBJ2-5

CDR3: CASSNSRDRGRGRSLEQYF
DNA: TGTGCCAGCAGCAACAGCCGGGACAGGGGGCGCGGGCGGTCTCTCGAGCAGTACTTC
V: TRBV7-2
D: TRBD1
size: .
J: TRBJ2-7